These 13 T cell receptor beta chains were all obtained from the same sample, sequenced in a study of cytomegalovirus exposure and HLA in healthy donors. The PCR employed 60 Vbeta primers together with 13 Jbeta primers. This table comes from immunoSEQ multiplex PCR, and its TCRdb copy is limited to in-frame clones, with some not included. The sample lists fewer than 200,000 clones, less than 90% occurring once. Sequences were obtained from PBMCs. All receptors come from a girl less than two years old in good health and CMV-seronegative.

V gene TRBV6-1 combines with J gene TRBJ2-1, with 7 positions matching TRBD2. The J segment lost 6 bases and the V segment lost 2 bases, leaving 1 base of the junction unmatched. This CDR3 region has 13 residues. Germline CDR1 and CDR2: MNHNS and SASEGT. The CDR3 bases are TGTGCCAGCAGTGAATCGGGGGGCAATGAGCAGTTCTTC. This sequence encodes CASSESGGNEQFF.

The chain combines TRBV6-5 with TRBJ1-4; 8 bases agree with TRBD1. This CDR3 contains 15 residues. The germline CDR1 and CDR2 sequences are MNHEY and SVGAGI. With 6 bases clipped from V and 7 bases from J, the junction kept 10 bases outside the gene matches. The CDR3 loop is CASRRTGTGFEKLFF. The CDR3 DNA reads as TGTGCCAGCAGACGGACAGGGACGGGTTTTGAAAAACTGTTTTTT.

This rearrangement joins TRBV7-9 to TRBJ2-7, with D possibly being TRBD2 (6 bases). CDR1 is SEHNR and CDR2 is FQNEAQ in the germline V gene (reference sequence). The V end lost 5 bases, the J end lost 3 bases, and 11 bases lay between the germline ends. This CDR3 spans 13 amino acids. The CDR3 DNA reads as TGTGCCAGCAGCAGGGCTAGCGTCTACGAGCAGTACTTC. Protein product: CASSRASVYEQYF.

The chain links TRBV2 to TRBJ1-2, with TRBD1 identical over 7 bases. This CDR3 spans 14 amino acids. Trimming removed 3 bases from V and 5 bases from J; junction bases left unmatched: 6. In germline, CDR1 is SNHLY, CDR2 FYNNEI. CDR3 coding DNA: TGTGCCAGCAGTGATGAGGCAGGGGGGTATGGCTACACCTTC. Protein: CASSDEAGGYGYTF. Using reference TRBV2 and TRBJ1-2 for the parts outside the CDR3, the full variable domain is EPEVTQTPSHQVTQMGQEVILRCVPISNHLYFYWYRQILGQKVEFLVSFYNNEISEKSEIFDDQFSVERPDGSNFTLKIRSTKLEDSAMYFCASSDEAGGYGYTFGSGTRLTVV.

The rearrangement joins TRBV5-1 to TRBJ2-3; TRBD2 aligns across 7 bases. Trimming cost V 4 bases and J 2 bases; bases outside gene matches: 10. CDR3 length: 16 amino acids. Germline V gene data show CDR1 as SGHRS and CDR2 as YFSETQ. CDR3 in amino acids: CASSKTPGGITDTQYF. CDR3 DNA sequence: TGCGCCAGCAGCAAAACACCCGGGGGGATCACAGATACGCAGTATTTT.

The CDR3 protein is CASSQALGQGNYGYTF. DNA for the CDR3: TGTGCCAGCAGCCAAGCTCTGGGACAGGGGAACTATGGCTACACCTTC. The chain links TRBV4-2 to TRBJ1-2; 10 nucleotides agree with TRBD1. This CDR3 is built from 16 residues. From germline, CDR1 is LGHNA and CDR2 YNFKEQ. V lost 1 base to trimming and J lost 2 bases; unmatched junction nucleotides: 4.

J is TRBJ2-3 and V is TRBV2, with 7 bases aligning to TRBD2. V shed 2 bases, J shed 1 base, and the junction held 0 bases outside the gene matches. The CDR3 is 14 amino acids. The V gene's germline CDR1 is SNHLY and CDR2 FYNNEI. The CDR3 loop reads CASSELAGTDTQYF. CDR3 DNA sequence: TGTGCCAGCAGTGAACTAGCGGGCACAGATACGCAGTATTTT. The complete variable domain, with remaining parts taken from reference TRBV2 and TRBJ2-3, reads EPEVTQTPSHQVTQMGQEVILRCVPISNHLYFYWYRQILGQKVEFLVSFYNNEISEKSEIFDDQFSVERPDGSNFTLKIRSTKLEDSAMYFCASSELAGTDTQYFGPGTRLTVL.

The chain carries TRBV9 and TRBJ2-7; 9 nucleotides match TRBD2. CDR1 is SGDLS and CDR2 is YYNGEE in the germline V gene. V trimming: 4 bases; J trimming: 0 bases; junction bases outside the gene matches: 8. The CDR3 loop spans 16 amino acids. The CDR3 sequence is CASSPRLAASSYEQYF. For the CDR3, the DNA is TGTGCCAGCAGCCCGCGACTAGCGGCTTCCTCCTACGAGCAGTACTTC. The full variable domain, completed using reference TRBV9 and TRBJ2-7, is DSGVTQTPKHLITATGQRVTLRCSPRSGDLSVYWYQQSLDQGLQFLIQYYNGEERAKGNILERFSAQQFPDLHSELNLSSLELGDSALYFCASSPRLAASSYEQYFGPGTRLTVT.

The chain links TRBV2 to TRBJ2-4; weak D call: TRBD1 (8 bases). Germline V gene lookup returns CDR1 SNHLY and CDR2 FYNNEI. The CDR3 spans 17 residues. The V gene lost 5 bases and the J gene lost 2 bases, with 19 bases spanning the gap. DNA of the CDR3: TGTGCCAGCAGTTCGGACAGGGCGGGACTAACCAAAAACATTCAGTACTTC. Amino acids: CASSSDRAGLTKNIQYF.

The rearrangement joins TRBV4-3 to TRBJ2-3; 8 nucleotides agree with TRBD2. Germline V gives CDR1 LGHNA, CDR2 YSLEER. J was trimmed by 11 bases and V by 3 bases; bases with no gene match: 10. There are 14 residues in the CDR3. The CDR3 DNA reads TGCGCCAGCAGCCAGGAATCCAGCGGGAGTGGGCAGTATTTT. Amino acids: CASSQESSGSGQYF.

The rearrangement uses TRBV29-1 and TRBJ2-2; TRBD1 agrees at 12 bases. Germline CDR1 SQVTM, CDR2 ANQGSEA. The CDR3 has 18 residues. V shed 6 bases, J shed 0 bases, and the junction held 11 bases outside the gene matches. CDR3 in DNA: TGCAGCGTCTATAAACCCGGGACAGGGGGCGCGAACACCGGGGAGCTGTTTTTT. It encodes CSVYKPGTGGANTGELFF.

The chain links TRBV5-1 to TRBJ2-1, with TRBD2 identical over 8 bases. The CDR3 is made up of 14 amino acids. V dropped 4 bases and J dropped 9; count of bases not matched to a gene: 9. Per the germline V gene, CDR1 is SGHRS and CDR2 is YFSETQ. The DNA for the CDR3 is TGCGCCAGCAGCGTGGGACTAGAGGTTGGTGAGCAGTTCTTC. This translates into CASSVGLEVGEQFF.

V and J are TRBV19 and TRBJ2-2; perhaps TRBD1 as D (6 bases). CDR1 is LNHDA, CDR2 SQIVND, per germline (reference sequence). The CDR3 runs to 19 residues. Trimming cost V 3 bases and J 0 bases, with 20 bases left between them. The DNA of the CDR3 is TGTGCCAGTAGTATCGGCAGGGGCGTACTGGACGCGAACACCGGGGAGCTGTTTTTT. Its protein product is CASSIGRGVLDANTGELFF.